The clone carrying this T cell receptor delta chain was recorded a few times. TCRdb's entry gives the protein of a much larger clone, which mismatches this DNA's translation at residue 5, likely from a read error; the protein reported here is translated from the DNA. This sample was included in a study of γδ T cells in repeated Plasmodium falciparum infection. For the study at large: Age- and gender-matched Australian children served as comparison for malaria-exposed Malian children. Sampling occurred at baseline, pre-infection for selected infections, and 21 days post-infection.

Vgamma9/Vdelta2+ and Vdelta2-negative gammadelta T cells were flow-sorted from PBMC for bulk sequencing. Germline V gene data show CDR1 as GEAIGNYY and CDR2 as EKD. J gave up 0 bases and V 3 bases, and 12 bases lay outside the gene matches. The CDR3 covers 17 residues. Both TRG and TRD chains were sequenced from each sorted sample. TCRdb redid the clone calls on the multiplex PCR reads with CATT. The sample lists about 48,000 delta-chain clones; around 1.6% were seen once. The chain recombines TRDV2 with TRDJ1; 7 bases fit TRDD3. The sequencing sample was made of gamma-delta T cells from blood. The source of this sequence is a pool of human donors (malaria-infected and uninfected, not separated). The CDR3 region has the DNA TGTGCCTGTGACGCCCTCGCCCCAGGGGGATACACCGATAAACTCATCTTT. Protein sequence: CACDALAPGGYTDKLIF.